This TCR beta chain was identified in a study of CD8+ T cells in alopecia areata. RNA extraction was followed by reverse transcription into cDNA, which acted as the sequencing template. Sequenced by immunoSEQ multiplex PCR; TCRdb stores in-frame clones only, minus some. The repertoire holds some 200,000 clones, with 45% to 70% as singletons. A note on this clone: What it binds is not known.

CDR1 and CDR2 (germline): SSHAT, FNYEAQ (reference sequence). The germline V and J ends were trimmed by 5 bases and 5 bases, with 24 bases remaining between them. The CDR3 length is 17 residues. CD4+ and CD8+ T cells were sorted from PBMCs stained for CD3, CD4 and CD8. Broader study findings: Mouse data revealed clearer TCR sharing than patient data did, a gap possibly tied to HLA. Scalp sequencing captures resident alphabeta T cells of normal skin too. Normal scalp had lower clonality than lesional scalp, with alopecia totalis/universalis lesions showing this most strongly.

Material: CD8+ T cells sorted from blood. The TCR sequence derives from a human donor in good health. V usage is TRBV7-7 and J usage is TRBJ1-2, with D possibly being TRBD1 (6 bases). DNA of the CDR3: TGTGCCAGCAGCGCCCCGAATCGCTACAGGGCGTATTATGGCTACACCTTC. Residues: CASSAPNRYRAYYGYTF.